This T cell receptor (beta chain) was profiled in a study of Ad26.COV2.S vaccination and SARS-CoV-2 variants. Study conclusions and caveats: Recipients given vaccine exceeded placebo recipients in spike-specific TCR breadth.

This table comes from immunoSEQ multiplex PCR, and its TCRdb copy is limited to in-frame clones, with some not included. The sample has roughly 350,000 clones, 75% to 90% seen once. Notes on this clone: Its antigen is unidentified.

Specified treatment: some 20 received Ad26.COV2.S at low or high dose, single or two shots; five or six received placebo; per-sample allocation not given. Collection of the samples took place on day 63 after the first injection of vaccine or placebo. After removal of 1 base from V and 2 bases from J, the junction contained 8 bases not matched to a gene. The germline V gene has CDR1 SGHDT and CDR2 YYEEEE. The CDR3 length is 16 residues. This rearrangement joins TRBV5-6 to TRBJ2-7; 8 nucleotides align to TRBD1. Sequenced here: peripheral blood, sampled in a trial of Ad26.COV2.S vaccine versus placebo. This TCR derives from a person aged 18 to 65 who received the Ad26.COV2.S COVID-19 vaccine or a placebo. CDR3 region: CASSLYLTGVPYEQYF. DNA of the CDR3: TGTGCCAGCAGCTTGTACCTGACAGGGGTGCCCTACGAGCAGTACTTC.